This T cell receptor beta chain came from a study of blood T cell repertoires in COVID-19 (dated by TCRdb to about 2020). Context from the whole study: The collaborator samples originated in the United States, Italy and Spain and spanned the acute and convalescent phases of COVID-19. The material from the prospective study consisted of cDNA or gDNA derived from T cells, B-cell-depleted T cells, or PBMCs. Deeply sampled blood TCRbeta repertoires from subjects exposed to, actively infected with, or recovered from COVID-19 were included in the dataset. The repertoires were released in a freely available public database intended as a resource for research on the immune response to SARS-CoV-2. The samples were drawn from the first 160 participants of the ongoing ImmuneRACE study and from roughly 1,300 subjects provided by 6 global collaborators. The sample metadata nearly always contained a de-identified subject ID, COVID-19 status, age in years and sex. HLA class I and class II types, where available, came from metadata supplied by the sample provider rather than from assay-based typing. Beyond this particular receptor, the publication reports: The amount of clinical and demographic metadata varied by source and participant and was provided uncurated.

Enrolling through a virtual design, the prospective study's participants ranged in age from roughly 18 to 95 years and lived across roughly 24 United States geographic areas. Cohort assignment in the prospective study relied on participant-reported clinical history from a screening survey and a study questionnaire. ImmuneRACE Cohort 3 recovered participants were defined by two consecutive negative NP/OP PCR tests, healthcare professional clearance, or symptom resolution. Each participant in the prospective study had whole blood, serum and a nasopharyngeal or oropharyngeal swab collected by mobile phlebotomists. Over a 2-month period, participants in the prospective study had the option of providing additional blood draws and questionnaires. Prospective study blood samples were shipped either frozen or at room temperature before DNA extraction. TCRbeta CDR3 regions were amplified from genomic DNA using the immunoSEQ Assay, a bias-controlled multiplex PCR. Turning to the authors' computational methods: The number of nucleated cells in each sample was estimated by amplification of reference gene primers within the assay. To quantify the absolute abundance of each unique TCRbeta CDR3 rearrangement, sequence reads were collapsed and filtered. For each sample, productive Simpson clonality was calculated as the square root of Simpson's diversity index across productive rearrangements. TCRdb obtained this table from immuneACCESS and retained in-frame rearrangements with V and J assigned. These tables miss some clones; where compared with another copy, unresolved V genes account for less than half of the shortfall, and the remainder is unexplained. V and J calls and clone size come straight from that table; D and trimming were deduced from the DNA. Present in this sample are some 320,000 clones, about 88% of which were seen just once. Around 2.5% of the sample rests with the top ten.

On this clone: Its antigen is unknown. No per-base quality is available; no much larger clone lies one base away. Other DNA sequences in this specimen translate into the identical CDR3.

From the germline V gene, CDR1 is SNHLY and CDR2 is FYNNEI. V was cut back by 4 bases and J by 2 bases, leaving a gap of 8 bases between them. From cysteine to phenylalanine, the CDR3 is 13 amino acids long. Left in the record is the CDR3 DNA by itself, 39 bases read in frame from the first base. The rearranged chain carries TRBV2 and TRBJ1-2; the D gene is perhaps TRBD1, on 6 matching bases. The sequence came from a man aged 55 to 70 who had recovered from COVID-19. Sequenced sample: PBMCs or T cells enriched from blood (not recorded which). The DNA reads TGTGCCAGCAGTGCCGACAGGAACTATGGCTACACCTTC. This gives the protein CASSADRNYGYTF.